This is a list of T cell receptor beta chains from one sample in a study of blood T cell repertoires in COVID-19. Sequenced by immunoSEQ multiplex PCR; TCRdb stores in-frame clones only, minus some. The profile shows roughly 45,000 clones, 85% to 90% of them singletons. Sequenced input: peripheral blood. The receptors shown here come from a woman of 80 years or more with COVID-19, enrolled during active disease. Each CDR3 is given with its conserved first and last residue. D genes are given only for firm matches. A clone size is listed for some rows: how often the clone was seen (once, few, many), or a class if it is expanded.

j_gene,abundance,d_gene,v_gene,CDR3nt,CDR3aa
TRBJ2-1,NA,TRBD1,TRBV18,TGTGCCAGCTCCCCGGGGACAGGGGCCTACAATGAGCAGTTCTTC,CASSPGTGAYNEQFF
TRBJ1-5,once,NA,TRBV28,TGTGCCAGCACCGCAGGCCTACAAGGTCAGCCCCAGCATTTT,CASTAGLQGQPQHF
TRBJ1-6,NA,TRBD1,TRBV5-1,TGCGCCAGCAGCTTGGGTTACAGGGGTTCCTATAATTCACCCCTCCACTTT,CASSLGYRGSYNSPLHF
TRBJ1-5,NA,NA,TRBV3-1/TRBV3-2,TGTGCCAGCAGCCAGCTCGCTCGCGCGCCCCAGCATTTT,CASSQLARAPQHF
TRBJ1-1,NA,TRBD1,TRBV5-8,TGTGCCAGCCCTACAGGGGTTGAAGCTTTCTTT,CASPTGVEAFF
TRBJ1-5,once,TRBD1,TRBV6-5,TGTGCCAGCAGGCCTTTGACAGGGGTAAATCAGCCCCAGCATTTT,CASRPLTGVNQPQHF
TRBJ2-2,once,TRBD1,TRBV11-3,TGTGCCAGCAGCTTATTGAGGGGGCTGGACACCGGGGAGCTGTTTTTT,CASSLLRGLDTGELFF
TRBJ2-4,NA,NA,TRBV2,TGTGCCAGCAGTGAACAGGGTCTAGCCAAAAACATTCAGTACTTC,CASSEQGLAKNIQYF
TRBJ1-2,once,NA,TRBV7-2,TGTGCCAGCAGTCGCGTTAAGGGCGGACTCGGCTATGGCTACACCTTC,CASSRVKGGLGYGYTF
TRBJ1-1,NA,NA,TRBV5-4,TGTGCCAGCAGGCGTTTTGGGAACACTGAAGCTTTCTTT,CASRRFGNTEAFF
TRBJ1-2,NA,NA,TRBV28,TGTGCCAGCAGTTTCCGTGACAGCCCGTATGGCTACACCTTC,CASSFRDSPYGYTF
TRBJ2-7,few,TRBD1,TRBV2,TGTGCCACCACCGGGACAGGGGTAAACGAGCAGTACTTC,CATTGTGVNEQYF
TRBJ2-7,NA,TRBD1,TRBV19,TGTGCCAGTAGTATAGACGACAGGGGCTCCTACGAGCAGTACTTC,CASSIDDRGSYEQYF
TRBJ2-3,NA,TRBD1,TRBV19,TGTGCCAGCCGGGACAGACCCACTAGCACAGATACGCAGTATTTT,CASRDRPTSTDTQYF
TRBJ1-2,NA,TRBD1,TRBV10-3,TGTGCCATCAGTGCTACAGGGGCTGAGGGCTACACCTTC,CAISATGAEGYTF
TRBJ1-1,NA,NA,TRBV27,TGTGCCAGCAGTTTATTCGCGGGCGGGCGTAACACTGAAGCTTTCTTT,CASSLFAGGRNTEAFF
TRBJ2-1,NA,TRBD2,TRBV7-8,TGTGCCAGCAGCCGGGGACTAGGAGTGAATGAGCAGTTCTTC,CASSRGLGVNEQFF
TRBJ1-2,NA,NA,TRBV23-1,TGCGCCAGCAGTCAATCAGGGGATGGCTACACCTTC,CASSQSGDGYTF
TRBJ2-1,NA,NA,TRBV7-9,TGTGCCACGCGGCAGCTCGGCAATGAGCAGTTCTTC,CATRQLGNEQFF
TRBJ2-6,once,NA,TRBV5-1,TGCGCCAGCAGGGGAGAGGGTACTGGGGCCAACGTCCTGACTTTC,CASRGEGTGANVLTF
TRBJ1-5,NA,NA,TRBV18,TGTGCCAGCCAGCAGACAGCGAGCAATCAGCCCCAGCATTTT,CASQQTASNQPQHF
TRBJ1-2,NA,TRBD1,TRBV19,TGTGCCAGTACCACCTCGGCGGAGGGGGCACGGTATGGCTACACCTTC,CASTTSAEGARYGYTF
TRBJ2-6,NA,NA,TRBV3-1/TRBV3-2,TGTGCCAGCAGCCAAGCCCCCGGCTCTGGGGCCAACGTCCTGACTTTC,CASSQAPGSGANVLTF
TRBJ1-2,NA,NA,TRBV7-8,TGTGCCAGCAGCCCCACAGGGTTCAACTATGGCTACACCTTC,CASSPTGFNYGYTF
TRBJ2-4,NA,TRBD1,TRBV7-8,TGTGCCAGCAGCTCCAGGGGGCAGGGTAGATCCAAAAACATTCAGTACTTC,CASSSRGQGRSKNIQYF
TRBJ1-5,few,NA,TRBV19,TGTGCCAGTAGTACACCACAGCCGCGCCAGCCCCAGCATTTT,CASSTPQPRQPQHF
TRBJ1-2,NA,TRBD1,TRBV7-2,TGTGCCAGCAGCCTAGGACAGGGAAACTATGGCTACACCTTC,CASSLGQGNYGYTF
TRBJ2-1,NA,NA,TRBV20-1,TGCAGTGCTAGTAAGGGCGGGGCCGGTGAGCAGTTCTTC,CSASKGGAGEQFF
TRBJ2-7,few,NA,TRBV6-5,TGTGCCAGCAGTTACCTAGCCGGGGGTATCTACGAGCAGTACTTC,CASSYLAGGIYEQYF
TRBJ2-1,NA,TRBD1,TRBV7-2,TGTGCCAGCAGCAAGGCCGGGACAGGGGGCAATGAGCAGTTCTTC,CASSKAGTGGNEQFF
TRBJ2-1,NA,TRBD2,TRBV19,TGTGCCAGTAGTATAGGTGGACTAGCGGGAGGGATACGTTACAATGAGCAGTTCTTC,CASSIGGLAGGIRYNEQFF
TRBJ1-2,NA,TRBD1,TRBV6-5,TGTGCCAGCAGTTACTGGCAGGGGGGCAACTATGGCTACACCTTC,CASSYWQGGNYGYTF
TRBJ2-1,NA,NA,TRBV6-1,TGTGCCAGCAGTGAAAATCCCCAGGTTAACAATGAGCAGTTCTTC,CASSENPQVNNEQFF
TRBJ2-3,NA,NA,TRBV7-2,TGTGCCAGCAGCTTAGCGATACAGCGCACAGATACGCAGTATTTT,CASSLAIQRTDTQYF
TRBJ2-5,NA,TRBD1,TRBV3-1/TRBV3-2,TGTGCCAGCAGCCGACCCGACAGGGACCAAGAGACCCAGTACTTC,CASSRPDRDQETQYF
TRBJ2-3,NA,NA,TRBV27,TGTGCCAGCAGTCGCAGCGAGGTAGATACGCAGTATTTT,CASSRSEVDTQYF
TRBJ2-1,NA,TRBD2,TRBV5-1,TGCGCCAGCAGCCCAGCGGGAGGGCCGTATGAGCAGTTCTTC,CASSPAGGPYEQFF
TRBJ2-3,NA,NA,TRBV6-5,TGTGCCAGCAGTTACTCGATAGCGGCTTACACAGATACGCAGTATTTT,CASSYSIAAYTDTQYF
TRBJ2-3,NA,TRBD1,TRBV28,TGTGCCAGCAGTCCATTCCGGACAGGGGGTGATACGCAGTATTTT,CASSPFRTGGDTQYF
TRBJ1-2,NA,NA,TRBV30,TGTGCCTGGAGTGTACAGGGTATGCTCAGTACGAACTATGGCTACACCTTC,CAWSVQGMLSTNYGYTF
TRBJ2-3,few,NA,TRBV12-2,TGTGCAAGTCGCTCTACTCACACGCAGTATTTT,CASRSTHTQYF
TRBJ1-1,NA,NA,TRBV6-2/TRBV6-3,TGTGCCAGCAGCCAAACGGGGACAAGAAACACTGAAGCTTTCTTT,CASSQTGTRNTEAFF
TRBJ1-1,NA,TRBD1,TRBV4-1,TGCGCCAGCAGCCACGTCGGACAGGGGGACACTGAAGCTTTCTTT,CASSHVGQGDTEAFF
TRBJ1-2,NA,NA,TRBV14,TGTGCCAGCAGCCGGCAGGGCAGAGGCTACACCTTC,CASSRQGRGYTF
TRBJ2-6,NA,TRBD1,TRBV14,TGTGCCAGCAGCCCGGGACAGTCAAGGGCCAACGTCCTGACTTTC,CASSPGQSRANVLTF
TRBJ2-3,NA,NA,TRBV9,TGTGCCAGCAGCGTACTTTCTAGCACAGATACGCAGTATTTT,CASSVLSSTDTQYF
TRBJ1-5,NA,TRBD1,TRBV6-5,TGTGCCAGCAGTTGGACAGGGGGCAATCAGCCCCAGCATTTT,CASSWTGGNQPQHF
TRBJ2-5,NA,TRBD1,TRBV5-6,TGTGCCAGCAGCTTCACCTTGACAGGGCTTGAGACCCAGTACTTC,CASSFTLTGLETQYF
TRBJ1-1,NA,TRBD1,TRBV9,TGTGCCAGCAGCCCCCAGGACAGGGTACGCACTGAAGCTTTCTTT,CASSPQDRVRTEAFF
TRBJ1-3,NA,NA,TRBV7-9,TGTGCCAGCAGCAAAGCTAGGGGCATCTCTGGAAACACCATATATTTT,CASSKARGISGNTIYF
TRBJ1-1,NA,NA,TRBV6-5,TGTGCCAGCAGTTTTAGGGACAATCGGAACACTGAAGCTTTCTTT,CASSFRDNRNTEAFF
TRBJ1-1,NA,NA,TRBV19,TGTGCCGCCGGGAGGGGCACGACTGAAGCTTTCTTT,CAAGRGTTEAFF
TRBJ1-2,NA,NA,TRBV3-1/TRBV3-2,TGTGCCAGCAGCCAAGGGGCCACACGAGCTAACTATGGCTACACCTTC,CASSQGATRANYGYTF
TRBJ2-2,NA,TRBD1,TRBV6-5,TGTGCCAGCAGTTTACAGGGGGCTATGAACACCGGGGAGCTGTTTTTT,CASSLQGAMNTGELFF
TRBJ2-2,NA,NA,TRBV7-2,TGTGCCAGCAGCCCACCCGGGACTCGGGAACGGGAGCTGTTTTTT,CASSPPGTRERELFF
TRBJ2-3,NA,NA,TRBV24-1,TGTGCCACCAGTGATTCAAGCTTTTACACAGATACGCAGTATTTT,CATSDSSFYTDTQYF
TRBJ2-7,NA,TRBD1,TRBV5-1,TGCGCCAGCAGCTTGGGCCCCTCGACAGGGGTAAGCTACGAGCAGTACTTC,CASSLGPSTGVSYEQYF
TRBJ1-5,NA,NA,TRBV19,TGTGCCAGTAGTCCTAAGAGCAATCAGCCCCAGCATTTT,CASSPKSNQPQHF
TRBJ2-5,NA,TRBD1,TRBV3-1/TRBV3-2,TGTGCCAGCAGCCATTCAGTGGGACAGGGGTGGGTGACCCAGTACTTC,CASSHSVGQGWVTQYF